The entry that follows covers one T cell receptor beta chain sequence. The same CDR3 is also encoded by other DNA sequences in this sample. The isolated RNA, all of it, was reverse transcribed, so expressed TCRB transcripts were what got sequenced. Only in-frame clones appear in the TCRdb table, and some are missing; sequencing was by immunoSEQ multiplex PCR. The data show 300,000 to 350,000 clones, about 15% seen once. This entry is derived from a study of beta chain features in type 1 diabetes. Germline CDR1 SGHRS, CDR2 YFSETQ. V gave up 2 bases and J gave up 1 base, with 9 bases separating them. The CDR3 has 14 residues.

The J gene is TRBJ1-1, the V gene TRBV5-1; maybe TRBD1 (5 bases). This TCR came from a man aged 25 to 45 in good health. The material sequenced was central memory CD4+ T cells from blood. Here the CDR3 reads CASSLGHANTEAFF. The CDR3, as DNA: TGCGCCAGCAGCTTAGGACATGCGAACACTGAAGCTTTCTTT.